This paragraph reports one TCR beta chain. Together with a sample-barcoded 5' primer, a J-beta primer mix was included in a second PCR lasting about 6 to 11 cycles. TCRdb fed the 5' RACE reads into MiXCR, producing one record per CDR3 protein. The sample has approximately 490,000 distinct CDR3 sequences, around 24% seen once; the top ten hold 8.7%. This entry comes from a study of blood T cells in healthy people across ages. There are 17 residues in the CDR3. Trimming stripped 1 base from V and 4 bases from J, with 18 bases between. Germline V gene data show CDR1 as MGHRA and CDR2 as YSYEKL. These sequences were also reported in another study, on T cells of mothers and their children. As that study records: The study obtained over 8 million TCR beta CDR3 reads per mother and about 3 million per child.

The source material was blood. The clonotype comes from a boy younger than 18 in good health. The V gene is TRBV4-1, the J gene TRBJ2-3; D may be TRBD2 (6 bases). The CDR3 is CASSQGPGVAGSDTQYF. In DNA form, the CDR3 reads TGCGCCAGCAGCCAAGGCCCGGGGGTGGCGGGATCAGATACGCAGTATTTT.